This TCR beta chain was recovered during a study of T cell responses to AZD1222 COVID-19 vaccine. Profiling relied on immunoSEQ multiplex PCR, and the TCRdb table lists in-frame clones only, not all of them. Here the sample spans 95,000 to 100,000 clones, roughly 90% being singletons. The receptor's source is an adult who received the AZD1222 COVID-19 vaccine. This sample comprised peripheral blood, obtained 28 days after the second AZD1222 dose.

The CDR3 nucleotides read TGTGCCAGCAGCCCGAGCGGGGATCGGGACACTGAAGCTTTCTTT. It codes for CASSPSGDRDTEAFF. This chain uses TRBV7-6 with TRBJ1-1, with D hard to call. With 5 bases removed from V and 3 bases from J, the gap between germline ends came to 16 bases. This CDR3 comprises 15 residues. The germline CDR1 and CDR2 sequences are SGHVS and FNYEAQ.